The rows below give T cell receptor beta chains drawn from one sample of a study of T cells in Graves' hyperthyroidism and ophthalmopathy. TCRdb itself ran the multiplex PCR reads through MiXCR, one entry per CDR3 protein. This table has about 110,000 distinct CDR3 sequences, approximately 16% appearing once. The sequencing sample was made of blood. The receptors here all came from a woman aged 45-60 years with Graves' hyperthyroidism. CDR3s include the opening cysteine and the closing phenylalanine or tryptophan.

CDR3aa: CSAGPRDRATDTQYF
v_gene: TRBV20-1
j_gene: TRBJ2-3

CDR3aa: CASTVEGQQETQYF
v_gene: TRBV7-9
j_gene: TRBJ2-5

CDR3aa: CASSLDSQGEQFF
v_gene: TRBV12-3/TRBV12-4
j_gene: TRBJ2-1

CDR3aa: CASSIGGLGARAEAFF
v_gene: TRBV19
j_gene: TRBJ1-1

CDR3aa: CASSKRGQQVNQPQHF
v_gene: TRBV19
j_gene: TRBJ1-5

CDR3aa: CASSHRTDGRSPLHF
v_gene: TRBV14
j_gene: TRBJ1-6

CDR3aa: CSAHRGLWGETQYF
v_gene: TRBV20-1
j_gene: TRBJ2-5

CDR3aa: CASSPGQTKETQYF
v_gene: TRBV11-2
j_gene: TRBJ2-5

CDR3aa: CASIKNTGAHQPQHF
v_gene: TRBV19
j_gene: TRBJ1-5

CDR3aa: CASSRGAPGTDTQYF
v_gene: TRBV6-1
j_gene: TRBJ2-3

CDR3aa: CASSVMQGPGVDEQYF
v_gene: TRBV9
j_gene: TRBJ2-7

CDR3aa: CASSSGLAGVTDTQYF
v_gene: TRBV7-2
j_gene: TRBJ2-3

CDR3aa: CAWSVGGANEQFF
v_gene: TRBV30
j_gene: TRBJ2-1

CDR3aa: CSARDVSGYNEQFF
v_gene: TRBV20-1
j_gene: TRBJ2-1

CDR3aa: CSAGTGGEPQHF
v_gene: TRBV20-1
j_gene: TRBJ1-5

CDR3aa: CASNHGGDEQYF
v_gene: TRBV19
j_gene: TRBJ2-7

CDR3aa: CSPRTSGSYNEQFF
v_gene: TRBV20-1
j_gene: TRBJ2-1

CDR3aa: CASTGFNEQYF
v_gene: TRBV2
j_gene: TRBJ2-7

CDR3aa: CASSQAIWPNEQFF
v_gene: TRBV14
j_gene: TRBJ2-1

CDR3aa: CASSLGLGGGISYEAFF
v_gene: TRBV27
j_gene: TRBJ1-1

CDR3aa: CASSPDPGNEKLFF
v_gene: TRBV27
j_gene: TRBJ1-4

CDR3aa: CASGSRGQPQHF
v_gene: TRBV28
j_gene: TRBJ1-5

CDR3aa: CASRPRTSGNSYNEQFF
v_gene: TRBV7-9
j_gene: TRBJ2-1

CDR3aa: CASSRRRAVETQYF
v_gene: TRBV12-3/TRBV12-4
j_gene: TRBJ2-5

CDR3aa: CSAPGRVIYEQYF
v_gene: TRBV20-1
j_gene: TRBJ2-7

CDR3aa: CASSPSRGRETQYF
v_gene: TRBV6-2/TRBV6-3
j_gene: TRBJ2-5

CDR3aa: CASSQRVSTDTQYF
v_gene: TRBV7-3
j_gene: TRBJ2-3

CDR3aa: CASSLSGIAGELFF
v_gene: TRBV19
j_gene: TRBJ2-2

CDR3aa: CASSLYPPPLNTEAFF
v_gene: TRBV7-8
j_gene: TRBJ1-1

CDR3aa: CASIGGRGLYNEQFF
v_gene: TRBV28
j_gene: TRBJ2-1

CDR3aa: CASSDGRVGNQPQHF
v_gene: TRBV2
j_gene: TRBJ1-5

CDR3aa: CASSASGRARETQYF
v_gene: TRBV9
j_gene: TRBJ2-5

CDR3aa: CASSYRSGANVLTF
v_gene: TRBV27
j_gene: TRBJ2-6

CDR3aa: CASSLAGGSGGEQFF
v_gene: TRBV5-1
j_gene: TRBJ2-1

CDR3aa: CAWKAEYEQYF
v_gene: TRBV30
j_gene: TRBJ2-7

CDR3aa: CASSLLAGGADTQYF
v_gene: TRBV28
j_gene: TRBJ2-3

CDR3aa: CASSLKGLDRPNQPQHF
v_gene: TRBV7-8
j_gene: TRBJ1-5

CDR3aa: CASRTTGGNTGELFF
v_gene: TRBV28
j_gene: TRBJ2-2

CDR3aa: CASSRQGWTEAFF
v_gene: TRBV12-3/TRBV12-4
j_gene: TRBJ1-1

CDR3aa: CASSLTSNTEAFF
v_gene: TRBV7-3
j_gene: TRBJ1-1

CDR3aa: CASSLIGATLNEQFF
v_gene: TRBV11-2
j_gene: TRBJ2-1

CDR3aa: CSARPLAGKNIQYF
v_gene: TRBV20-1
j_gene: TRBJ2-4

CDR3aa: CASSATGHNQPQHF
v_gene: TRBV6-1
j_gene: TRBJ1-5

CDR3aa: CSARDRAGADTQYF
v_gene: TRBV20-1
j_gene: TRBJ2-3

CDR3aa: CSARVSSFSGLTGELFF
v_gene: TRBV20-1
j_gene: TRBJ2-2

CDR3aa: CASSLRGGQGAHSSPLHF
v_gene: TRBV12-3/TRBV12-4
j_gene: TRBJ1-6

CDR3aa: CSARKNRGLGDEQFF
v_gene: TRBV20-1
j_gene: TRBJ2-1

CDR3aa: CSVGGAPDYGYTF
v_gene: TRBV29-1
j_gene: TRBJ1-2

CDR3aa: CASSFTGDNSPLHF
v_gene: TRBV5-5
j_gene: TRBJ1-6

CDR3aa: CASSPPGQGNVQPQHF
v_gene: TRBV18
j_gene: TRBJ1-5

CDR3aa: CASSVGSAYEQYF
v_gene: TRBV2
j_gene: TRBJ2-7

CDR3aa: CSARQGGGNEQFF
v_gene: TRBV20-1
j_gene: TRBJ2-1

CDR3aa: CSARVEGAGWTDTQYF
v_gene: TRBV20-1
j_gene: TRBJ2-3

CDR3aa: CSGGPGSTEAFF
v_gene: TRBV20-1
j_gene: TRBJ1-1

CDR3aa: CASSSTTGGRYNEQFF
v_gene: TRBV18
j_gene: TRBJ2-1

CDR3aa: CASSLRSSTDTQYF
v_gene: TRBV7-3
j_gene: TRBJ2-3